This entry lists 17 T cell receptor beta chains sequenced from one sample in a study of blood T cell repertoires in COVID-19. Generated by immunoSEQ multiplex PCR, the TCRdb table keeps only in-frame clones and is missing some. The table records some 150,000 clones, approximately 87% of them present only once. Sequences were obtained from peripheral blood. These receptors all come from a woman aged 60 to 75 with COVID-19, enrolled during active disease.

The rearrangement links TRBV6-5 to TRBJ1-1; possible D gene TRBD1, 6 bases. The CDR3 spans 13 residues. Germline V CDR1 and CDR2: MNHEY, SVGAGI. Trimming cost V 6 bases and J 6 bases, with 14 bases left between them. CDR3 in DNA: TGTGCCAGCAGCTACACAGGGTCCCCTGAAGCTTTCTTT. Residues: CASSYTGSPEAFF.

This chain links TRBV10-3 with TRBJ1-1; D is perhaps TRBD1 (6 bases). The V and J ends lost 6 bases and 6 bases respectively, with 17 bases between them. CDR3 length: 14 residues. The germline V gene has CDR1 ENHRY and CDR2 SYGVKD. As DNA, the CDR3 is TGTGCCATCAGAAAGGGGGGGGGCCGCGCTGAAGCTTTCTTT. This translates into CAIRKGGGRAEAFF.

This clone has a handful of counts. The chain joins TRBV14 to TRBJ1-5, with D tentatively TRBD1 (6 bases). In germline, CDR1 is SGHDN, CDR2 FVKESK. The CDR3 is made up of 13 amino acids. V was clipped by 5 bases and J by 4 bases, with 9 bases between them. CDR3 sequence reads: CASSATGNQPQHF. DNA of the CDR3: TGTGCCAGCAGCGCGACAGGAAATCAGCCCCAGCATTTT.

The rearrangement links TRBV18 to TRBJ1-1; 8 nucleotides match TRBD1. The trim removed 4 bases at V and 4 bases at J, leaving 8 bases unmatched. CDR3 length equals 15 residues. The germline CDR1 and CDR2 sequences are KGHSH and LQKENI. The CDR3 here is CASSRQGADGTEAFF. The CDR3, as DNA: TGTGCCAGCTCACGGCAGGGGGCAGATGGCACTGAAGCTTTCTTT.

The J gene is TRBJ1-5, the V gene TRBV28, with 7 bases that match TRBD1. Trimming took 6 bases from V and 3 from J; bases not matched to a gene: 11. Germline values: CDR1 MDHEN, CDR2 SYDVKM. The CDR3 contains 16 residues. Written as DNA, the CDR3 is TGTGCCAGCAGCTACCCGGACAGGTTAGCCAATCAGCCCCAGCATTTT. Translating it yields CASSYPDRLANQPQHF.

J is TRBJ1-3 and V is TRBV5-5; 7 bases fit TRBD1. CDR3 size: 14 residues. The junction had 6 bases not matched to a gene; V was cut back by 5 bases and J by 4 bases. The V gene's germline CDR1 is SGHKS and CDR2 YYEKEE (reference sequence). CDR3 DNA sequence: TGTGCCAGCAGTCCGACAGGGTTCGGAAACACCATATATTTT. It encodes CASSPTGFGNTIYF.

The chain uses TRBV2 and TRBJ1-1; 7 bases line up with TRBD1. The germline V gene encodes CDR1 SNHLY and CDR2 FYNNEI. There are 14 residues in the CDR3. Germline trimming cut 6 bases from V and 1 base from J; bases unmatched to any gene: 5. The chain's CDR3 is CASRLGQQNTEAFF. CDR3 sequence (DNA): TGTGCCAGCAGGCTGGGACAGCAGAACACTGAAGCTTTCTTT. Full variable domain (remainder filled in from reference TRBV2 and TRBJ1-1): EPEVTQTPSHQVTQMGQEVILRCVPISNHLYFYWYRQILGQKVEFLVSFYNNEISEKSEIFDDQFSVERPDGSNFTLKIRSTKLEDSAMYFCASRLGQQNTEAFFGQGTRLTVV.

The V and J genes are TRBV2 and TRBJ2-7, with 14 bases aligning to TRBD2. The CDR3 is made up of 20 amino acids. The J segment lost 1 base and the V segment lost 5 bases, leaving 16 bases of the junction unmatched. Germline CDR1 is SNHLY and CDR2 is FYNNEI. CDR3 protein: CASSTPGLAGEHQRSYEQYF. The CDR3 DNA reads TGTGCCAGCAGTACACCGGGACTAGCGGGAGAGCACCAGCGGTCCTACGAGCAGTACTTC.

The genes are TRBV11-3 and TRBJ2-5; D might be TRBD2 (7 bases). This CDR3 comprises 16 residues. Germline assignment: CDR1 SGHNT and CDR2 YENEEA. Trimming pared 4 bases from V and 0 bases from J, leaving 15 bases between. This CDR3 is CASSSPPRGHQETQYF. CDR3 coding DNA: TGTGCCAGCAGCTCTCCCCCGCGGGGGCACCAAGAGACCCAGTACTTC. Full variable domain (outside the CDR3, taken from reference TRBV11-3 and TRBJ2-5): EAGVVQSPRYKIIEKKQPVAFWCNPISGHNTLYWYLQNLGQGPELLIRYENEEAVDDSQLPKDRFSAERLKGVDSTLKIQPAELGDSAVYLCASSSPPRGHQETQYFGPGTRLLVL.

The chain uses TRBV19 and TRBJ1-5; 10 nucleotides agree with TRBD1. The CDR3 consists of 17 residues. The trim removed 5 bases at V and 3 bases at J, leaving 10 bases unmatched. Germline CDR1 reads LNHDA; CDR2 reads SQIVND (reference sequence). For the CDR3, the DNA is TGTGCCAGTAGTTCCATCAGGACAGGGGGAGACAATCAGCCCCAGCATTTT. Translating gives CASSSIRTGGDNQPQHF.

V usage is TRBV29-1 and J usage is TRBJ2-1; D may be TRBD1 or TRBD2 (5 bases each). Between the trimmed V and J ends, which lost 7 bases and 4 bases, there was a span of 17 bases. Germline V lookup: CDR1 SQVTM, CDR2 ANQGSEA. This CDR3 is 14 amino acids long. The CDR3 region is CSAGQANTYNEQFF. The CDR3 DNA reads as TGCAGCGCGGGGCAGGCGAACACATACAATGAGCAGTTCTTC.

In this sample, this clone turned up a few times. The chain links TRBV28 to TRBJ2-7; the D gene is possibly TRBD1 (6 bases). This CDR3 spans 15 amino acids. Trimming stripped 3 bases from V and 0 bases from J, with 12 bases between. The germline V gene has CDR1 MDHEN and CDR2 SYDVKM. The CDR3 protein is CASSFFDRTSYEQYF. The CDR3 coding sequence is TGTGCCAGCAGTTTCTTCGACAGGACCTCCTACGAGCAGTACTTC.

V gene TRBV15 combines with J gene TRBJ2-2, with 7 nucleotides matching TRBD2. V trimming: 0 bases; J trimming: 9 bases; junction bases outside the gene matches: 7. The CDR3 is 15 amino acids. Germline V gene data show CDR1 as LNHNV and CDR2 as YYDKDF (reference sequence). The CDR3 loop is CATSRDTGGNRELFF. CDR3 nucleotides: TGTGCCACCAGCAGAGATACGGGGGGTAACCGGGAGCTGTTTTTT.

This clone appeared a few times. The chain is built from TRBV6-6 and TRBJ2-7, with 7 positions matching TRBD1. This CDR3 has 14 residues. Germline V gene lookup returns CDR1 MNHNY and CDR2 SVGAGI (reference sequence). V dropped 2 bases and J dropped 6; count of bases not matched to a gene: 7. The CDR3 bases are TGTGCCAGCAGTTACAAGGACGACAGGGCCGAGCAGTACTTC. As protein: CASSYKDDRAEQYF.

This clone appeared once. CDR3 in DNA: TGTGCCAGCAGTACTGAGATAACAGGGCGAGAGCAGTACTTC. Protein product: CASSTEITGREQYF. V and J are TRBV27 and TRBJ2-7; a possible D gene is TRBD1 (6 bases). V lost 5 bases and J lost 7, with 18 bases in between. The CDR3 loop spans 14 amino acids. Germline values: CDR1 MNHEY, CDR2 SMNVEV (reference sequence).

The chain recombines TRBV9 with TRBJ1-1; no firm D call. Looked up from germline, CDR1 is SGDLS and CDR2 is YYNGEE. The V and J ends lost 4 bases and 0 bases respectively, with 16 bases between them. There are 16 residues in the CDR3. In DNA, the CDR3 is TGTGCCAGCAGCCCTCACAGTCCGACAATGAACACTGAAGCTTTCTTT. Translation: CASSPHSPTMNTEAFF.

This chain links TRBV3-1 (or the pseudogene TRBV3-2) with TRBJ2-7; TRBD2 aligns across 7 bases. The CDR3 consists of 14 residues. With V trimmed by 4 bases and J by 5 bases, 8 bases remained unmatched. Germline CDR1 LGHDT, CDR2 YNNKEL (reference sequence). DNA for the CDR3: TGTGCCAGCAGCCCCGCGGGAGCTTTTCACGAGCAGTACTTC. This gives the protein CASSPAGAFHEQYF.